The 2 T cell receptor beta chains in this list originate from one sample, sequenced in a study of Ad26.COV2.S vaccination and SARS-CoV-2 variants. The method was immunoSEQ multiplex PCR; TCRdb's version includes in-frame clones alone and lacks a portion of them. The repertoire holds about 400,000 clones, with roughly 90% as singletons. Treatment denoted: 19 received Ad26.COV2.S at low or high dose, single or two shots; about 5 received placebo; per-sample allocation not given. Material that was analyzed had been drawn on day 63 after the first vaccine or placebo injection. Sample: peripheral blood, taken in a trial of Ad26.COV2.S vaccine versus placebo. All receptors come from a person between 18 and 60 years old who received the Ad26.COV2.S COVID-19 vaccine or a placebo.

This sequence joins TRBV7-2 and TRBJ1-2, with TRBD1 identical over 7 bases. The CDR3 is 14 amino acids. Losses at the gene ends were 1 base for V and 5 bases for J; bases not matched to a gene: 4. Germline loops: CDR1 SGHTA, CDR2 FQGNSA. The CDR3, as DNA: TGTGCCAGCAGCTTAGAGGGGGCCCTATATGGCTACACCTTC. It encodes CASSLEGALYGYTF.

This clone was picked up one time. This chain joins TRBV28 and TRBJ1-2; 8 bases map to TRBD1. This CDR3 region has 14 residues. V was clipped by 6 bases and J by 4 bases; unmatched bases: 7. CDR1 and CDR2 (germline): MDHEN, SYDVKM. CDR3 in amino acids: CASRGDRGGYGYTF. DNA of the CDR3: TGTGCCAGCAGGGGAGACAGGGGAGGCTATGGCTACACCTTC.